This T cell receptor (beta chain) was sequenced during a study of T cells in Graves' hyperthyroidism and ophthalmopathy. TCR beta CDR3 sequences were amplified from RNA transcripts. The HTBI primer set drove a first-round RT-PCR of the TCR CDR3. TCRdb re-called the multiplex PCR reads through MiXCR, storing one row per CDR3 protein. This sample has hundreds of thousands of distinct CDR3 sequences; 24% occur once, and the top ten carry around 11%. It was 10 ml of fresh peripheral blood that supplied the PBMCs. From germline, CDR1 is MNHEY and CDR2 SMNVEV (reference sequence). J gave up 4 bases and V 5 bases, and 11 bases lay outside the gene matches. The CDR3 is 15 amino acids. This clonotype was counted many times. Its matching antigen is unknown. Study-wide results and caveats: Most thyroid-expanded clonotypes above 0.001 were also found in blood. Stable hyperthyroidism and ophthalmopathy were separated using 13 V-J signatures.

The clonotype originates from a woman in her twenties or thirties with Graves' ophthalmopathy. This chain links TRBV27 with TRBJ2-7, with 7 bases identical to TRBD1. Specimen: blood. CDR3: CASSPSTGSHYEQYF. The CDR3, as DNA: TGTGCCAGCAGTCCTTCGACAGGGTCCCATTACGAGCAGTACTTC.